This T cell receptor (beta chain) derives from a study of T cell responses to AZD1222 COVID-19 vaccine. Method: immunoSEQ multiplex PCR; TCRdb's copy keeps in-frame clones and lacks some. The table records roughly 89,000 clones, 85% to 90% of them present only once. Study results and limitations: No day 14 peak samples; only post-peak repertoires were characterized. The CD4 TCRs associated with vaccination extended across spike and predominated at 160-218 and 743-854. In a largely white British group with more females than males, clonal diversity was possibly underestimated.

With respect to this clone: Antigen specificity is unknown.

CDR1 is LGHDT and CDR2 is YNNKEL in the germline V gene (reference sequence). The CDR3 covers 18 residues. The trim removed 0 bases at V and 2 bases at J, leaving 10 bases unmatched. The origin of this receptor is an adult in good health. The sequences come from peripheral blood, collected on day 0 of MenACWY control vaccination. The rearrangement joins TRBV3-1 (or the pseudogene TRBV3-2) to TRBJ1-5; 7 bases are a match to TRBD1. As DNA, the CDR3 is TGTGCCAGCAGCCAAGAAATCCTAGGGGGCATCGGCAATCAGCCCCAGCATTTT. Translating gives CASSQEILGGIGNQPQHF.